The 24 T cell receptor beta chains in this list originate from one sample, sequenced in a study of T cell responses to AZD1222 COVID-19 vaccine. TCRdb's copy holds only in-frame clones and misses some; the assay was immunoSEQ multiplex PCR. The sample carries about 180,000 clones, about nine tenths recorded once. The specimen was peripheral blood, collected 28 days after the second AZD1222 dose. The receptors shown here come from an adult who received the AZD1222 COVID-19 vaccine.

A note on this clone: The sample holds other DNA sequences that translate to the same CDR3. J is TRBJ2-3 and V is TRBV5-1; no clear D. The CDR3 length is 12 residues. V was shortened by 0 bases and J by 4 bases, with 3 bases between the two germline ends. The germline CDR1 and CDR2 sequences are SGHRS and YFSETQ. The CDR3 loop is CASSLASDTQYF. The CDR3 region has the DNA TGCGCCAGCAGCTTGGCCTCAGATACGCAGTATTTT.

This chain links TRBV18 with TRBJ2-1; TRBD1 matches 8 bases. V trimming: 3 bases; J trimming: 1 base; junction bases outside the gene matches: 8. In germline, CDR1 is KGHSH, CDR2 LQKENI. The CDR3 spans 17 residues. The CDR3 spells CASSPITDRGSYNEQFF. DNA for the CDR3: TGTGCCAGCTCACCTATAACCGACAGGGGATCCTACAATGAGCAGTTCTTC. The complete variable domain, with remaining parts taken from reference TRBV18 and TRBJ2-1, reads NAGVMQNPRHLVRRRGQEARLRCSPMKGHSHVYWYRQLPEEGLKFMVYLQKENIIDESGMPKERFSAEFPKEGPSILRIQQVVRGDSAAYFCASSPITDRGSYNEQFFGPGTRLTVL.

The chain links TRBV11-2 to TRBJ1-4; TRBD1 might be the D (5 bases). Trimming shortened V by 1 base and J by 7 bases, and 10 bases separated the two germline ends. The CDR3 loop spans 14 amino acids. Germline V CDR1 and CDR2: SGHAT, FQNNGV. CDR3 in DNA: TGTGCCAGCAGCTTAGGGGACCCTACTGAAAAACTGTTTTTT. As protein: CASSLGDPTEKLFF.

This chain links TRBV30 with TRBJ1-5; 7 bases match TRBD1. V shed 4 bases and J 4 bases; nucleotides not matched to a gene: 10. This CDR3 has 15 residues. Per germline, CDR1 GTSNPN and CDR2 SVGIG (reference sequence). The CDR3 here is CAWNPPTGRNQPQHF. DNA of the CDR3: TGTGCCTGGAACCCACCGACAGGGAGGAATCAGCCCCAGCATTTT.

The rearrangement joins TRBV10-3 to TRBJ2-5; 9 bases map to TRBD1. This CDR3 has 13 residues. The V gene end was trimmed by 9 bases and the J gene end by 0 bases; junction bases not matched to a gene: 2. Germline assignment: CDR1 ENHRY and CDR2 SYGVKD. The CDR3 DNA is TGTGCCATTGGGGACAGGGACCAAGAGACCCAGTACTTC. It is translated as CAIGDRDQETQYF.

The chain couples TRBV15 to TRBJ2-7; D unresolved. The V gene lost 1 base and the J gene lost 3 bases, with 7 bases spanning the gap. The CDR3 is made up of 13 amino acids. Germline lookup yields CDR1 LNHNV and CDR2 YYDKDF (reference sequence). The CDR3 nucleotides are TGTGCCACCAGCAGAGGTAACAACTACGAGCAGTACTTC. It is translated as CATSRGNNYEQYF.

The chain recombines TRBV7-2 with TRBJ2-5, with 10 positions matching TRBD2. The V gene end was trimmed by 5 bases and the J gene end by 4 bases; junction bases not matched to a gene: 7. The CDR3 consists of 15 residues. CDR1 SGHTA and CDR2 FQGNSA come from the germline V gene. In nucleotides, the CDR3 is TGTGCCAGCAGCCAAACTAGCGGGGTGCTAGAGACCCAGTACTTC. It translates to CASSQTSGVLETQYF. The variable domain in full, with the rest retrieved from reference TRBV7-2 and TRBJ2-5, is GAGVSQSPSNKVTEKGKDVELRCDPISGHTALYWYRQSLGQGLEFLIYFQGNSAPDKSGLPSDRFSAERTGGSVSTLTIQRTQQEDSAVYLCASSQTSGVLETQYFGPGTRLLVL.

Worth noting for this clone: The junction departs from the called germline gene at one end, perhaps through a read error. V gene TRBV6-1 combines with J gene TRBJ1-5; D is undetermined. Looked up from germline, CDR1 is MNHNS and CDR2 is SASEGT. The length of the CDR3 is 15 residues. The CDR3 DNA reads TGTGCCAGCAGTGAGGGGTTCCTATCCCTTCAGACCCAGCATTTT. It codes for CASSEGFLSLQTQHF.

The chain combines TRBV5-1 with TRBJ1-6, with 7 bases fitting TRBD1. CDR3 length: 14 residues. The germline V gene encodes CDR1 SGHRS and CDR2 YFSETQ. Losses at the gene ends were 2 bases for V and 7 bases for J; bases not matched to a gene: 3. In nucleotides, the CDR3 is TGCGCCAGCAGCTTTGGACAGGAAAATTCACCCCTCCACTTT. Translated: CASSFGQENSPLHF.

The V gene is TRBV19, the J gene TRBJ1-5; 7 positions agree with TRBD1. After removal of 1 base from V and 4 bases from J, the junction contained 10 bases not matched to a gene. Germline loops: CDR1 LNHDA, CDR2 SQIVND (reference sequence). This CDR3 comprises 17 residues. CDR3: CASSIASARGGNQPQHF. For the CDR3, the DNA is TGTGCCAGTAGTATAGCCTCCGCCAGGGGGGGGAATCAGCCCCAGCATTTT.

This chain joins TRBV7-8 and TRBJ1-2; D uncertain. CDR1 SGHVS and CDR2 FQNEAQ come from the germline V gene. V was pared by 5 bases and J by 8 bases, with 9 bases between. The CDR3 runs 11 residues. The CDR3 is CASSPGRGYTF. CDR3 DNA: TGTGCCAGCAGCCCCGGAAGGGGCTACACCTTC.

The chain joins TRBV6-2 or TRBV6-3 to TRBJ1-2; D call uncertain. This CDR3 is built from 14 residues. CDR1 is MNHEY, CDR2 SVGEGT, per germline. V was trimmed by 2 bases and J by 0 bases, leaving 7 bases between them. CDR3 sequence: CASSYGPTNYGYTF. As DNA, the CDR3 is TGTGCCAGCAGTTACGGACCGACTAACTATGGCTACACCTTC.

The chain recombines TRBV7-2 with TRBJ2-2; 8 nucleotides align to TRBD2. The CDR3 is 19 residues long. Germline trimming cut 5 bases from V and 0 bases from J; bases unmatched to any gene: 14. CDR1 is SGHTA, CDR2 FQGNSA, per germline. The CDR3 spells CASSPPRQRGPANTGELFF. CDR3 bases: TGTGCCAGCAGCCCCCCTCGGCAGCGGGGGCCGGCGAACACCGGGGAGCTGTTTTTT.

This chain uses TRBV7-2 with TRBJ2-1; 7 bases fit TRBD2. Trimming took 0 bases from V and 7 from J; bases not matched to a gene: 3. The CDR3 sequence is 14 residues long. Germline V gene lookup returns CDR1 SGHTA and CDR2 FQGNSA. This CDR3 reads CASSLALGGNEQFF. The CDR3 DNA follows: TGTGCCAGCAGCTTAGCGCTGGGGGGGAATGAGCAGTTCTTC.

V gene TRBV7-9 combines with J gene TRBJ1-6; 7 nucleotides agree with TRBD1. V lost 3 bases and J lost 7; bases outside the gene matches: 3. The CDR3 has 14 amino acids. Germline V gives CDR1 SEHNR, CDR2 FQNEAQ (reference sequence). CDR3 protein: CASSFGDSNSPLHF. CDR3 coding DNA: TGTGCCAGCAGCTTTGGGGACAGCAATTCACCCCTCCACTTT.

The gene calls are TRBV19 and TRBJ2-1, with D tentatively TRBD2 (5 bases). Germline assignment: CDR1 LNHDA and CDR2 SQIVND (reference sequence). The CDR3 spans 14 residues. V lost 9 bases, J lost 1 base, and 13 bases lay in between. CDR3 DNA: TGTGCCAGGAGACTAACCAGGTCCTACAATGAGCAGTTCTTC. Encoded protein: CARRLTRSYNEQFF.

The chain couples TRBV28 to TRBJ2-3; 8 bases line up with TRBD1. The CDR3 is 17 residues long. CDR1 is MDHEN, CDR2 SYDVKM, per germline. Trimming removed 5 bases from V and 2 bases from J; junction bases left unmatched: 12. CDR3 nucleotides: TGTGCCAGCAGTAAAAACAGGGGGGTCCCTTACACAGATACGCAGTATTTT. It translates to CASSKNRGVPYTDTQYF.

The rearrangement joins TRBV4-3 to TRBJ1-2; D uncertain. Between the trimmed V and J ends, which lost 2 bases and 3 bases, there was a span of 7 bases. This CDR3 is 13 amino acids long. The V gene's germline CDR1 is LGHNA and CDR2 YSLEER. CDR3 protein: CASSQLRDYGYTF. The CDR3 DNA reads as TGCGCCAGCAGCCAACTCAGAGACTATGGCTACACCTTC.

The V and J genes are TRBV10-1 and TRBJ1-1, with a tentative D call TRBD1 (6 bases). The CDR3 length is 13 residues. V gave up 6 bases and J gave up 4 bases, with 12 bases separating them. Germline V lookup: CDR1 WNHNN, CDR2 SYGVQD (reference sequence). The CDR3 here is CASRRGWTTEAFF. For the CDR3, the DNA is TGCGCCAGCAGGAGGGGGTGGACCACTGAAGCTTTCTTT.

This chain connects TRBV2 to TRBJ1-3; D uncertain. This CDR3 spans 14 amino acids. Germline CDR1 reads SNHLY; CDR2 reads FYNNEI. V lost 4 bases to trimming and J lost 0 bases, with 7 bases between them. The CDR3 sequence: CASSVRISGNTIYF. CDR3 bases: TGTGCCAGCAGTGTACGTATCTCTGGAAACACCATATATTTT.

The chain combines TRBV7-9 with TRBJ1-5; D not resolved. CDR1 SEHNR and CDR2 FQNEAQ come from the germline V gene (reference sequence). CDR3 length: 12 amino acids. Trimming pared 5 bases from V and 7 bases from J, leaving 9 bases between. CDR3 sequence: CASSGPDQPQHF. CDR3 DNA: TGTGCCAGCAGCGGCCCGGACCAGCCCCAGCATTTT.

The chain joins TRBV4-1 to TRBJ2-7, with TRBD1 matching over 8 bases. The germline CDR1 and CDR2 sequences are MGHRA and YSYEKL. The CDR3 has 15 residues. J gave up 0 bases and V 3 bases, and 4 bases lay outside the gene matches. The CDR3 region is CASSHPGTGSYEQYF. Here the CDR3 DNA reads TGCGCCAGCAGCCACCCCGGGACAGGCTCCTACGAGCAGTACTTC.

The chain couples TRBV28 to TRBJ1-3; no definite D call. This CDR3 spans 15 amino acids. V was pared by 7 bases and J by 0 bases, with 13 bases between. Germline lookup yields CDR1 MDHEN and CDR2 SYDVKM. For the CDR3, the DNA is TGTGCCAGCACCGCGGCCTCTAGCTCTGGAAACACCATATATTTT. Its protein is CASTAASSSGNTIYF.

This chain connects TRBV6-2 or TRBV6-3 to TRBJ2-7; TRBD2 might be the D (7 bases). V lost 6 bases to trimming and J lost 7 bases, with 19 bases between them. The CDR3 consists of 14 residues. The germline V gene encodes CDR1 MNHEY and CDR2 SVGEGT. The CDR3 DNA sequence: TGTGCCAGCAGCCAGCTGGGGGGGGCTAGAGAGCAGTACTTC. Protein: CASSQLGGAREQYF.